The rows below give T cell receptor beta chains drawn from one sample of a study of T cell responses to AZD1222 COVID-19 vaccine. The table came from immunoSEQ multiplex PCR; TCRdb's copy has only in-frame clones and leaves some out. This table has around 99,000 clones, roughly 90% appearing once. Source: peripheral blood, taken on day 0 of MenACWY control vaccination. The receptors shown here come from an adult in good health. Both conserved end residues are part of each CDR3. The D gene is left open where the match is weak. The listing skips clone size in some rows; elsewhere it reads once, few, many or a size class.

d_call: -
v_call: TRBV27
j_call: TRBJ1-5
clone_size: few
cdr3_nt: TGTGCCAGCAGTTTCGGGCAGTTGCAGCCCCAGCATTTT
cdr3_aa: CASSFGQLQPQHF

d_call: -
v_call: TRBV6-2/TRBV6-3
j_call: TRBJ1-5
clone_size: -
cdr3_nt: TGTGCCAGCAGTTACGTGGGGAACCTCAATCAGCCCCAGCATTTT
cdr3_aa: CASSYVGNLNQPQHF

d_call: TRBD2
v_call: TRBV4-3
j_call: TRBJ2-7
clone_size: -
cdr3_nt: TGCGCCAGCAGCCAAGAAGCTAGCGGGGGAGTTTACGAGCAGTACTTC
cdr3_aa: CASSQEASGGVYEQYF

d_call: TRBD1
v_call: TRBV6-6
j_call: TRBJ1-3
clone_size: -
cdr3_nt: TGTGCCAGCAGTTACTCAGCGACAGGGGCTGGAAACACCATATATTTT
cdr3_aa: CASSYSATGAGNTIYF

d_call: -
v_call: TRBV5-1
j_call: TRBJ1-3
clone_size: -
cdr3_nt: TGCGCCAGCAGCTTGGAATCCGGGGGCGCGGGAAACACCATATATTTT
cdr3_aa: CASSLESGGAGNTIYF

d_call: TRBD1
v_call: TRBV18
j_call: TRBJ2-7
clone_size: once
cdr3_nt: TGTGCCAGTGTATCTTCTGGGACAGGGGGGCACTCCTACGAGCAGTACTTC
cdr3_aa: CASVSSGTGGHSYEQYF

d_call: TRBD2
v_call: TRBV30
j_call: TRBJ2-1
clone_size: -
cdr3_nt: TGTGCCTGGAGTAGACTAGCGGGAAACTACAATGAGCAGTTCTTC
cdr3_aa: CAWSRLAGNYNEQFF

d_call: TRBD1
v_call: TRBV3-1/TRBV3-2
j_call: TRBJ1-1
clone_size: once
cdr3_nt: TGTGCCAGCAGCCAACGGACAGGGTACACTGAAGCTTTCTTT
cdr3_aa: CASSQRTGYTEAFF

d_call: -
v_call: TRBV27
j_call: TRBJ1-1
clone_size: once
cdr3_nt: TGTGCCAGCAGCCAGACTTACCGGAACACTGAAGCTTTCTTT
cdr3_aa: CASSQTYRNTEAFF

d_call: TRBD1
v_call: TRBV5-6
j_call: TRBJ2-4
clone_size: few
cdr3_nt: TGTGCCAGCAGCCGTATTCAGGGGGTCAAAAACATTCAGTACTTC
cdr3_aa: CASSRIQGVKNIQYF

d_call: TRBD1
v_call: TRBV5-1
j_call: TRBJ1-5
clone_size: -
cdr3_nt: TGCGCCAGCAGCCGGACAGGGGGCAATCAGCCCCAGCATTTT
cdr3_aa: CASSRTGGNQPQHF

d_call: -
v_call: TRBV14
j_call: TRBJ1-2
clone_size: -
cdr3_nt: TGTGCCAGCAGCCAAGATCGGCCAGCTAACTATGGCTACACCTTC
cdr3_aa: CASSQDRPANYGYTF

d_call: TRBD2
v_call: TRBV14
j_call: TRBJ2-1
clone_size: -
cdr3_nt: TGTGCCAGCAGCCGACTAGCGGCCTTGAATGAGCAGTTCTTC
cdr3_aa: CASSRLAALNEQFF

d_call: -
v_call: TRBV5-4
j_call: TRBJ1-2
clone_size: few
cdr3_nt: TGTGCCAGCAGCCCGGATGAAGTAGGGGTTTATGGCTACACCTTC
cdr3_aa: CASSPDEVGVYGYTF

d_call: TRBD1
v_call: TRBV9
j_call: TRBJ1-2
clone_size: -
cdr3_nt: TGTGCCAGCAGCGGCGGACAGGGAGCCTATGGCTACACCTTC
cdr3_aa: CASSGGQGAYGYTF

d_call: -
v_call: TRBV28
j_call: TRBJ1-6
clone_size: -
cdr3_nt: TGTGCCAGCAGTCCCCTGGAGGGGAAGCTTTCACCCCTCCACTTT
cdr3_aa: CASSPLEGKLSPLHF

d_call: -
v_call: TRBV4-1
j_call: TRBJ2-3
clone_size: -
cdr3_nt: TGCGCCAGCAGCCAACCCGCTCTTTCAGGGCGCATCAGGACAGATACGCAGTATTTT
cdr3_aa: CASSQPALSGRIRTDTQYF

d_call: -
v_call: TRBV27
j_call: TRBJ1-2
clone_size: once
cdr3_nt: TGTGCCAGCAGTTTCGCCAGGGGCTATGGCTACACCTTC
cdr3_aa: CASSFARGYGYTF

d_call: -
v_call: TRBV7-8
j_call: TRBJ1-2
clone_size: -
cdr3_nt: TGTGCCAGCAGCTTAGTGGCTTCAGCTAACTATGGCTACACCTTC
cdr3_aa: CASSLVASANYGYTF

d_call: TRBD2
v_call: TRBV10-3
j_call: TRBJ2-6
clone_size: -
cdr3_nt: TGTGCCATCAGTGGGGGGGGAACTGGGGCCAACGTCCTGACTTTC
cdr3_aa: CAISGGGTGANVLTF

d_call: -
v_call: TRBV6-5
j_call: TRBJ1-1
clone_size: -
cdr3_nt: TGTGCCAGCAGAGTCGGTGGGCAGGCAGCTTTCTTT
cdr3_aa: CASRVGGQAAFF

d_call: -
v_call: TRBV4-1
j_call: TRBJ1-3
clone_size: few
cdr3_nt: TGCGCCAGCAGCCGTAGCCTCCAGGGGTCGGGAAACACCATATATTTT
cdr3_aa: CASSRSLQGSGNTIYF

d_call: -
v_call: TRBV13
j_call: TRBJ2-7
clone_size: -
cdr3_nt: TGTGCCAGCAGCACATCGACAGAGTACTACGAGCAGTACTTC
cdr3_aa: CASSTSTEYYEQYF

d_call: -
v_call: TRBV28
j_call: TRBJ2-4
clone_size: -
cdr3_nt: TGTGCCAGCAGTCTCCAATCGACCACTGGGATTCAGTACTTC
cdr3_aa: CASSLQSTTGIQYF

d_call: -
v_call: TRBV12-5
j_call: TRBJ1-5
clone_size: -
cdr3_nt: TGTGCTAGTGGTACCGAAGGGGGTCAGCCCCAGCATTTT
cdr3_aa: CASGTEGGQPQHF

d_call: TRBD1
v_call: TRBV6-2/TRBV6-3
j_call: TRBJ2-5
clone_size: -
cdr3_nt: TGTGCCAGCAGTTATAGGACAGGGATTCAAGAGACCCAGTACTTC
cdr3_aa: CASSYRTGIQETQYF

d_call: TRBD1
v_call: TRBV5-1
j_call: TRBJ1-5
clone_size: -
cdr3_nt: TGCGCCAGCAGCTTGGGGCAGGGGGAGGATCAGCCCCAGCATTTT
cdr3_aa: CASSLGQGEDQPQHF

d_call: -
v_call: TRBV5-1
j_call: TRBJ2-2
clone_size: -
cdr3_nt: TGCGCCAGCAGCTTGGCAACTCGAGGGCGAAACACCGGGGAGCTGTTTTTT
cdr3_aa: CASSLATRGRNTGELFF

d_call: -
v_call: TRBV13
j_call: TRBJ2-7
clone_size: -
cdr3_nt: TGTGCCAGCAGCTTAACGGCAGCCTTGCGTCAGGGCGAGCAGTACTTC
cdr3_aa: CASSLTAALRQGEQYF

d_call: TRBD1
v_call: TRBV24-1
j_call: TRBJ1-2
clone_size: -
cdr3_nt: TGTGCCACCAGTGATTCGGACAGGGGCTATGGCTACACCTTC
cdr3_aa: CATSDSDRGYGYTF

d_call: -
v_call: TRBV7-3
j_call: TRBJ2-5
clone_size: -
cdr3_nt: TGTGCCAGCAGCTTCCCCGGAGAGACCCAGTACTTC
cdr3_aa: CASSFPGETQYF

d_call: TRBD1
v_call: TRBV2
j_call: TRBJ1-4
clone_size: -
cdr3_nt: TGTGCCAGCAGTGAAAGGGGACAGGGGAGGGAAAAACTGTTTTTT
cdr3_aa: CASSERGQGREKLFF

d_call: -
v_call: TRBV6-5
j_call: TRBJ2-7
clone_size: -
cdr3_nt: TGTGCCAGCAGCGGGACCGCTTACGAGCAGTACTTC
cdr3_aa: CASSGTAYEQYF

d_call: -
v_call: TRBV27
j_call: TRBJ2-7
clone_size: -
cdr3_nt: TGTGCCAGCAGTTTCGTGGGGGGCGAGCAGTACTTC
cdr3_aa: CASSFVGGEQYF

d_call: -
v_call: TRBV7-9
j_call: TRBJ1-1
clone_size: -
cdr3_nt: TGTGCCAGCAACGAGGGGTTCACTGAAGCTTTCTTT
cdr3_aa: CASNEGFTEAFF

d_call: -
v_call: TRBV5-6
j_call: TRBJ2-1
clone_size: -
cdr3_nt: TGTGCCAGCAGGCGCGAGGCAGGGTTAGGGAATGAGCAGTTCTTC
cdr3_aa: CASRREAGLGNEQFF

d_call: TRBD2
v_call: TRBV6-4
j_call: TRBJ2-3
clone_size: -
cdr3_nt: TGTGCCAGCAGCACTAGCGGGGAATCAGATACGCAGTATTTT
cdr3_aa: CASSTSGESDTQYF

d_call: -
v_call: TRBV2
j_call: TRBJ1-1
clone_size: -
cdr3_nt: TGTGCCAGCAGTGAATGGCAGATGAACACTGAAGCTTTCTTT
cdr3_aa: CASSEWQMNTEAFF

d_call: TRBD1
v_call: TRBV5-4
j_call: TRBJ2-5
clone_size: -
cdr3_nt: TGTGCCAGCAGCTTGGAATGGACAGGGGCCCAAGAGACCCAGTACTTC
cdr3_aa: CASSLEWTGAQETQYF

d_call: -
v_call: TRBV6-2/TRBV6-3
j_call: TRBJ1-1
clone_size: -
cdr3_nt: TGTGCCAGCAGTTACGTCAGGATGACTGAAGCTTTCTTT
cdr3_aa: CASSYVRMTEAFF

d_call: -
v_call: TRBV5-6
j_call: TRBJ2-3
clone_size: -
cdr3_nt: TGTGCCAGCAGCCCCGGAACATATAGCACAGATACGCAGTATTTT
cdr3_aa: CASSPGTYSTDTQYF

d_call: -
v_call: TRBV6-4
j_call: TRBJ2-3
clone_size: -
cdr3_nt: TGTGCCAGCAGCATACTTGACAGGCCCACAGATACGCAGTATTTT
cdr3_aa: CASSILDRPTDTQYF

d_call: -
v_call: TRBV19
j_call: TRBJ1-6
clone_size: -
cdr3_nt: TGTGCCAGTAGCCCGACCAATTCACCCCTCCACTTT
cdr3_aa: CASSPTNSPLHF

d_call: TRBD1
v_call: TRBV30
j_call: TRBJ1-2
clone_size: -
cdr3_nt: TGTGCCTGGACCCGACAGGGGACCTATGGCTACACCTTC
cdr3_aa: CAWTRQGTYGYTF

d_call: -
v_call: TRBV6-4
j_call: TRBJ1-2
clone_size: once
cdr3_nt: TGTGCCAGCAGTGAATCCGGCGGGACCCCTGGGTATGGCTACACCTTC
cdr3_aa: CASSESGGTPGYGYTF